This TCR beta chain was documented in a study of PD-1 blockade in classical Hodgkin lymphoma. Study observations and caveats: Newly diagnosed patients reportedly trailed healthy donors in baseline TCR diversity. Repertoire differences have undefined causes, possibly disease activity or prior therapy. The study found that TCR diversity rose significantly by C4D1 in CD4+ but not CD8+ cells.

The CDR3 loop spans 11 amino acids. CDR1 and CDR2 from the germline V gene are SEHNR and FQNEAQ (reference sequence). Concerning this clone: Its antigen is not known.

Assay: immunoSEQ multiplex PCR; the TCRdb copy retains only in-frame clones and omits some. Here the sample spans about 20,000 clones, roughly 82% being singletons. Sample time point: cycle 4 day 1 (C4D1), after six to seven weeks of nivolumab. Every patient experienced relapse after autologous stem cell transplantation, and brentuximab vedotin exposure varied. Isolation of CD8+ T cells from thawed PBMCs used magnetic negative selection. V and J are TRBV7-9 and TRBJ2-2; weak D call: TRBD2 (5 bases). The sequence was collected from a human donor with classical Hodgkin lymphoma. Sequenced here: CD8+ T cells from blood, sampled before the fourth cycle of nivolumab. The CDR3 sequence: CVGELTGELFF. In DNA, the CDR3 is TGTGTCGGGGAACTCACCGGGGAGCTGTTTTTT. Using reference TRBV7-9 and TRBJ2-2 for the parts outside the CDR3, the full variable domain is DTGVSQNPRHKITKRGQNVTFRCDPISEHNRLYWYRQTLGQGPEFLTYFQNEAQLEKSRLLSDRFSAERPKGSFSTLEIQRTEQGDSAMYLCVGELTGELFFGEGSRLTVL.